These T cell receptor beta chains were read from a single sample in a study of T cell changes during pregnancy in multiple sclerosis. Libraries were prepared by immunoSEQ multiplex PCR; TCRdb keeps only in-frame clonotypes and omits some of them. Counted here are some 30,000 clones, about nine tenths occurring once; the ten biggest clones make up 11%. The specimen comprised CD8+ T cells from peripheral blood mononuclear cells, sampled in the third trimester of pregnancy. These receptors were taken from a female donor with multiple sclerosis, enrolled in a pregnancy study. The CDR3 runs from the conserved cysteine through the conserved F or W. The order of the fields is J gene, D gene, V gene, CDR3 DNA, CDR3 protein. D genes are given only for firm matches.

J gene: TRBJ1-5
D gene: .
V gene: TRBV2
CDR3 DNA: TGTGCCAGCATGGGGGACAAATCTTGGCACCAGCCCCAGCATTTT
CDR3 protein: CASMGDKSWHQPQHF

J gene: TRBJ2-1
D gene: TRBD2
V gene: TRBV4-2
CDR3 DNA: TGTGCCAGCAGCCAAGAGGTGGGGACTAGCGGGAGTGCCGACTACAATGAGCAGTTCTTC
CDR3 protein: CASSQEVGTSGSADYNEQFF

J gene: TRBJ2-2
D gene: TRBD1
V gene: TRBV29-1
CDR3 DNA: TGCAGCGTTGGTCCCCCGGGACAGGGGGCCGGGGAGCTGTTTTTT
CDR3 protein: CSVGPPGQGAGELFF

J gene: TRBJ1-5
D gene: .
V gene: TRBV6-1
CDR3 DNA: TGTGCCGGAGGGGGGGCGGCTTTGTGGCAGCCCCAGCATTTT
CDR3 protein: CAGGGAALWQPQHF

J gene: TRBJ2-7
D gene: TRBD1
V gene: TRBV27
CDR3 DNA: TGTGCCAGCAGTTTAGCGGACAGGGAATTCAACGAGCAGTACTTC
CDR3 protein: CASSLADREFNEQYF

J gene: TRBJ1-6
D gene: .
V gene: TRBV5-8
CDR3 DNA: TGTGCCAGCAGCTTGGGGCAGGGAGGTTCACCCCTCCACTTT
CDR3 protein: CASSLGQGGSPLHF

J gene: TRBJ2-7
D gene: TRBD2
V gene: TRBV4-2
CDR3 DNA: TGTGCCAGCAGCCATACGACTAGCGGGGGGGCGGGGGAGCAGTACTTC
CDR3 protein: CASSHTTSGGAGEQYF

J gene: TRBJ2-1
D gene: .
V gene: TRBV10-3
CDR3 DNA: TGTGCCATCAGTGAGTTGAATGGCCATGAGCAGTTCTTC
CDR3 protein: CAISELNGHEQFF

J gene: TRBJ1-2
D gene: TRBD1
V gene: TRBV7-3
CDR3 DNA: TGTGCCAGCAGCCCTGGCCAGGGGGGTAGTGGCTACACCTTC
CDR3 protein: CASSPGQGGSGYTF

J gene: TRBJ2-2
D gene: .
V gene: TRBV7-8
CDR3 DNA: TGTGCCAGCAGCCCCAGGATTTCTGATGTCGGGGAGCTGTTTTTT
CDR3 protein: CASSPRISDVGELFF

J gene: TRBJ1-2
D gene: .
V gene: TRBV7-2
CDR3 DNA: TGTGCCAGCAGCTTAGGCGGATATCTTAACTATGGCTACACCTTC
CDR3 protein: CASSLGGYLNYGYTF

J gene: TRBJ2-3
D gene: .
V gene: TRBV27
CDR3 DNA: TGTGCCAGCAGTCCCCGCGGGGCAGATACGCAGTATTTT
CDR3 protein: CASSPRGADTQYF

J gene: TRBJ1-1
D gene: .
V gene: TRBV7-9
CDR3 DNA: TGTGCCAGCAGCCCAGGGGCGAGCACTGAAGCTTTCTTT
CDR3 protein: CASSPGASTEAFF

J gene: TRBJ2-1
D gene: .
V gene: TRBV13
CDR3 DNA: TGTGCCAGCAGTTTAACTCGGGATGAGCAGTTCTTC
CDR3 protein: CASSLTRDEQFF

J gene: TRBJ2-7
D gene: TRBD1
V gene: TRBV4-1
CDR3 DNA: TGCGCCAGCAGCCTTGGACAGGGGCCCGACGAGCAGTACTTC
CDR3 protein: CASSLGQGPDEQYF

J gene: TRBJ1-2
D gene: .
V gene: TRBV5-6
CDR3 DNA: TGTGCCAGCAGTCGTGCGGGAACCCCCGGAGGTGGCTACACCTTC
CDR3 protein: CASSRAGTPGGGYTF

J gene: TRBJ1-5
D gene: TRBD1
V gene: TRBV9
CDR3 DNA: TGTGCCAGCAGCACGGGACAGGGGGGAAATCAGCCCCAGCATTTT
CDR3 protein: CASSTGQGGNQPQHF